Below are 18 T cell receptor beta chains sequenced from a single sample in a study of shared clonotypes between healthy human individuals. Method: immunoSEQ multiplex PCR; TCRdb's copy keeps in-frame clones and lacks some. This sample has about 2.3 million clones, with less than 95% found just once. The sequencing sample was made of naive CD4+ T cells from PBMCs. The subset: CD45RA+ positively selected. The receptors derive from a man aged 18 to 30 in good health. Some clones in this sample may be carry-over from other donors' samples.

Turning to this clone: Other DNA sequences in this specimen translate into the identical CDR3. The chain combines TRBV28 with TRBJ1-3, with TRBD1 as a possible D gene (5 bases). CDR1 and CDR2 from the germline V gene are MDHEN and SYDVKM. The V and J ends lost 5 bases and 0 bases respectively, with 11 bases between them. CDR3 length: 15 residues. The DNA for the CDR3 is TGTGCCAGCAGTCCGGGGGGAACCTCTGGAAACACCATATATTTT. It yields the protein CASSPGGTSGNTIYF. Using reference TRBV28 and TRBJ1-3 for the parts outside the CDR3, the full variable domain is DVKVTQSSRYLVKRTGEKVFLECVQDMDHENMFWYRQDPGLGLRLIYFSYDVKMKEKGDIPEGYSVSREKKERFSLILESASTNQTSMYLCASSPGGTSGNTIYFGEGSWLTVV.

J is TRBJ1-3 and V is TRBV6-5; no clear D gene. Germline CDR1 MNHEY, CDR2 SVGAGI. The CDR3 consists of 15 residues. V shed 6 bases and J shed 0 bases, with 12 bases lying between them. The CDR3 DNA reads TGTGCCAGCAGGGCGGACTGGAGCTCTGGAAACACCATATATTTT. Residues: CASRADWSSGNTIYF.

The J gene is TRBJ1-1, the V gene TRBV10-1; TRBD1 might be the D (5 bases). Looked up from germline, CDR1 is WNHNN and CDR2 is SYGVQD (reference sequence). CDR3 size: 17 residues. V dropped 6 bases and J dropped 1 base, with 21 bases sitting between them. The CDR3: CASSGSPAGPRNTEAFF. The CDR3 coding sequence is TGCGCCAGCAGCGGTTCCCCGGCGGGACCGCGGAACACTGAAGCTTTCTTT.

In this sample, this clone turned up once. J is TRBJ2-7 and V is TRBV27, with 8 bases identical to TRBD2. The J segment lost 6 bases and the V segment lost 0 bases, leaving 4 bases of the junction unmatched. The germline V gene has CDR1 MNHEY and CDR2 SMNVEV (reference sequence). The CDR3 length is 14 residues. The CDR3 DNA reads TGTGCCAGCAGTTTATCCGGGAGGGGCCGCGAGCAGTACTTC. This encodes CASSLSGRGREQYF.

J is TRBJ2-3 and V is TRBV11-3; D is possibly TRBD2 (5 bases). Germline values: CDR1 SGHNT, CDR2 YENEEA. V gave up 1 base and J gave up 1 base, with 12 bases separating them. The CDR3 runs 16 residues. The CDR3 DNA reads as TGTGCCAGCAGCTTAGGGCGTGTCGGGGGCACAGATACGCAGTATTTT. Protein: CASSLGRVGGTDTQYF. Full variable domain (missing parts from reference TRBV11-3 and TRBJ2-3): EAGVVQSPRYKIIEKKQPVAFWCNPISGHNTLYWYLQNLGQGPELLIRYENEEAVDDSQLPKDRFSAERLKGVDSTLKIQPAELGDSAVYLCASSLGRVGGTDTQYFGPGTRLTVL.

Points on this clone: Different DNA sequences within this sample yield the same CDR3. The chain combines TRBV5-1 with TRBJ2-3; 8 bases agree with TRBD2. Trimming removed 0 bases from V and 0 bases from J; junction bases left unmatched: 3. Germline V gives CDR1 SGHRS, CDR2 YFSETQ. CDR3 size: 16 residues. CDR3 amino acids: CASSLVLAASTDTQYF. The CDR3 region has the DNA TGCGCCAGCAGCTTGGTACTAGCGGCCAGCACAGATACGCAGTATTTT.

The CDR3 DNA reads TGTGCCAGCAGCTTGGCCTGGCCGGATCAGCCCCAGCATTTT. This codes for CASSLAWPDQPQHF. This chain uses TRBV7-8 with TRBJ1-5, with D unresolved. CDR3 length equals 14 residues. Per the germline V gene, CDR1 is SGHVS and CDR2 is FQNEAQ. V lost 3 bases and J lost 5, with 11 bases in between.

CDR3 region: CASSLGGAVGYGYTF. The CDR3 DNA reads TGTGCCAGCAGTTTGGGAGGGGCGGTAGGGTATGGCTACACCTTC. The chain is built from TRBV28 and TRBJ1-2, with D maybe TRBD1 (5 bases). The length of the CDR3 is 15 residues. With 3 bases removed from V and 5 bases from J, the gap between germline ends came to 16 bases. Germline V gives CDR1 MDHEN, CDR2 SYDVKM.

The J gene is TRBJ2-2, the V gene TRBV2; no clear D gene. Per germline, CDR1 SNHLY and CDR2 FYNNEI. Trimming shortened V by 3 bases and J by 5 bases, and 10 bases separated the two germline ends. This CDR3 region has 14 residues. The CDR3 region is CASSDRVRTGELFF. DNA of the CDR3: TGTGCCAGCAGTGATCGAGTTCGGACCGGGGAGCTGTTTTTT. Full variable domain (rest looked up from reference TRBV2 and TRBJ2-2): EPEVTQTPSHQVTQMGQEVILRCVPISNHLYFYWYRQILGQKVEFLVSFYNNEISEKSEIFDDQFSVERPDGSNFTLKIRSTKLEDSAMYFCASSDRVRTGELFFGEGSRLTVL.

CDR3 loop: CSVGGADTQYF. The DNA of the CDR3 is TGCAGCGTTGGGGGGGCAGATACGCAGTATTTT. V gene TRBV29-1 combines with J gene TRBJ2-3, with D tentatively TRBD2 (6 bases). The germline CDR1 and CDR2 sequences are SQVTM and ANQGSEA. CDR3 length: 11 residues. Trimming took off 4 bases at V and 4 bases at J, with 6 bases between the two ends.

The chain recombines TRBV28 with TRBJ2-2; TRBD1 aligns across 7 bases. Per germline, CDR1 MDHEN and CDR2 SYDVKM. The CDR3 extends over 13 amino acids. This CDR3 reads CAARGTVAGELFF. CDR3 sequence (DNA): TGTGCTGCTAGGGGGACAGTGGCCGGGGAGCTGTTTTTT.

A note on this clone: The sample has other DNA sequences that encode this CDR3 too. The rearrangement joins TRBV5-1 to TRBJ1-3; D gene uncertain. Trimming pared 0 bases from V and 2 bases from J, leaving 6 bases between. This CDR3 contains 14 residues. Germline CDR1 is SGHRS and CDR2 is YFSETQ. Here the CDR3 DNA reads TGCGCCAGCAGCTTGGGACAAGCTGGAAACACCATATATTTT. This sequence encodes CASSLGQAGNTIYF. The full variable domain, rest sourced from reference TRBV5-1 and TRBJ1-3, is KAGVTQTPRYLIKTRGQQVTLSCSPISGHRSVSWYQQTPGQGLQFLFEYFSETQRNKGNFPGRFSGRQFSNSRSEMNVSTLELGDSALYLCASSLGQAGNTIYFGEGSWLTVV.

V gene TRBV30 combines with J gene TRBJ1-1; D is undetermined. Per germline, CDR1 GTSNPN and CDR2 SVGIG (reference sequence). This CDR3 is built from 14 residues. Between the trimmed V and J ends, which lost 4 bases and 3 bases, there was a span of 15 bases. The CDR3, as DNA: TGTGCCTGGATTTTGAACAGACCATACACTGAAGCTTTCTTT. Its translation is CAWILNRPYTEAFF.

The CDR3 loop reads CASRPTSGRLETQYF. In DNA form, the CDR3 reads TGTGCCAGCAGACCGACTAGCGGGAGGCTGGAGACCCAGTACTTC. The V call is TRBV11-2, the J call TRBJ2-5; 13 bases match TRBD2. V was pared by 6 bases and J by 5 bases, with 6 bases of the junction left unmatched. The CDR3 has 15 residues. Germline assignment: CDR1 SGHAT and CDR2 FQNNGV.

This rearrangement joins TRBV7-8 to TRBJ1-5, with 7 bases matching TRBD1. V lost 1 base to trimming and J lost 1 base; unmatched junction nucleotides: 7. Looked up from germline, CDR1 is SGHVS and CDR2 is FQNEAQ. The CDR3 spans 17 residues. This chain's CDR3 is CASSLEFRGYSNQPQHF. The CDR3 coding sequence is TGTGCCAGCAGCTTAGAGTTCAGGGGGTACAGCAATCAGCCCCAGCATTTT.

V gene TRBV6-5 combines with J gene TRBJ1-2, with D unclear. Trimming took 6 bases from V and 1 from J, leaving 9 bases between them. The CDR3 has 13 residues. From germline, CDR1 is MNHEY and CDR2 SVGAGI. The CDR3 loop is CASRMDSNYGYTF. CDR3 bases: TGTGCCAGCAGGATGGATAGTAACTATGGCTACACCTTC.

As to this clone: Other DNA sequences in the sample encode the same CDR3. The rearrangement joins TRBV4-1 to TRBJ2-7, with TRBD2 matching 7 bases. J lost 0 bases, V lost 0 bases, and 5 bases had no gene match. Germline V gives CDR1 MGHRA, CDR2 YSYEKL. The CDR3 is 16 residues long. CDR3 bases: TGCGCCAGCAGCCAAGATCTCCGCGGGAGCTCCTACGAGCAGTACTTC. Protein product: CASSQDLRGSSYEQYF.

This clone was seen once. The chain links TRBV4-3 to TRBJ2-7; D uncertain. The CDR3 is 13 amino acids. CDR1 LGHNA and CDR2 YSLEER come from the germline V gene. V lost 3 bases and J lost 7, with 13 bases in between. CDR3 DNA: TGCGCCAGCAGCCAGAAAGGTCTCGGGGAGCAGTACTTC. As protein: CASSQKGLGEQYF.